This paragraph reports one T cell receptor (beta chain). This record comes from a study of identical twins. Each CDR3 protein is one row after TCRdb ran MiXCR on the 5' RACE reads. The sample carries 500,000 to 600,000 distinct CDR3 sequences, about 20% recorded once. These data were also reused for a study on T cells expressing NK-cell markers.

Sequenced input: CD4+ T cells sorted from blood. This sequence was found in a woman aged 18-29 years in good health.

The CDR3, as DNA: TGTGCCAGCAGCCAGGACACCTTCTACGAGCAGTACTTC. Its translation is CASSQDTFYEQYF. V is TRBV6-6 and J is TRBJ2-7; the D gene is possibly TRBD1 (5 bases). This CDR3 comprises 13 residues. V was trimmed by 6 bases and J by 3 bases, leaving 12 bases between them. CDR1 and CDR2 (germline): MNHNY, SVGAGI (reference sequence).